A selection of T cell receptor beta chains follows, all from one sample in a study of T cell responses to AZD1222 COVID-19 vaccine. Method: immunoSEQ multiplex PCR; TCRdb's copy keeps in-frame clones and lacks some. The sample shows fewer than 50,000 clones, less than 85% of them seen only once. This sample comprised peripheral blood, obtained on day 0 of AZD1222 vaccination. The receptors here all came from an adult in good health. CDR3s include the opening cysteine and the closing phenylalanine or tryptophan. Clone size appears in some rows only: once, few, many, or a class for an expanded clone.

CDR3	V	size
CASTMELSGNTIYF	TRBV19	-
CASSSPGTGVYEQYF	TRBV19	few
CASSGGVLNTGELFF	TRBV19	-
CASSFLKRRTGELFF	TRBV6-5	once
CASSLEGERGYTF	TRBV5-1	-
CASSYSGLTGELFF	TRBV6-2/TRBV6-3	-
CASSIAGTGIYQPQHF	TRBV28	once
CASSLWGSDYYGYTF	TRBV19	-
CASSLCQVNYEQYF	TRBV27	-
CASTLRQNTGELFF	TRBV2	-
CAISEGGTGYGYTF	TRBV10-3	-
CASSQDNRGRGQPQHF	TRBV4-2	-
CASSTRVGVEKLFF	TRBV19	-
CASSPRTGSYNEQFF	TRBV27	once
CATSPSGRDQRAFF	TRBV24-1	-